This T cell receptor (beta chain) was found in a study of T-cell reconstitution after alpha-beta-depleted transplantation in children. CDR1 and CDR2 from the germline V gene are LNHNV and YYDKDF (reference sequence). The CDR3 runs 17 residues. J was trimmed by 2 bases and V by 0 bases; bases with no gene match: 9. Details on this clonotype: Its antigen is as yet unknown.

For TCRbeta, the library was prepared with unique molecular identifiers. A single record per CDR3 protein comes from TCRdb applying MiXCR to the PCR reads. The sample includes 250,000 to 400,000 distinct CDR3 sequences, roughly 25% of them seen just once. Study-level points and caveats: Diversity of TCRbeta at day 60 was high in some patients, arising from surviving recipient T cells and thymic progenitors. At the one-year point after transplant, T-cell counts and TCRbeta diversity were found to come mostly from T cells that had been newly produced. Several hundred expanded graft clones reportedly supplied alpha-beta T cells about two months after transplant.

Sample: PBMCs, mostly from graft donor cells, taken 180 days after TCRalphabeta/CD19-depleted stem cell transplant. The chain couples TRBV15 to TRBJ2-7; 8 bases are a match to TRBD2. The receptor was isolated from a male patient between 5 and 17 years old who had a stem cell transplant for acute lymphoblastic leukemia, so the T cells may come from the graft donor. CDR3 in DNA: TGTGCCACCAGCAGAGATGGGATTCTACTAGCGGCCTACGAGCAGTACTTC. It is translated as CATSRDGILLAAYEQYF.